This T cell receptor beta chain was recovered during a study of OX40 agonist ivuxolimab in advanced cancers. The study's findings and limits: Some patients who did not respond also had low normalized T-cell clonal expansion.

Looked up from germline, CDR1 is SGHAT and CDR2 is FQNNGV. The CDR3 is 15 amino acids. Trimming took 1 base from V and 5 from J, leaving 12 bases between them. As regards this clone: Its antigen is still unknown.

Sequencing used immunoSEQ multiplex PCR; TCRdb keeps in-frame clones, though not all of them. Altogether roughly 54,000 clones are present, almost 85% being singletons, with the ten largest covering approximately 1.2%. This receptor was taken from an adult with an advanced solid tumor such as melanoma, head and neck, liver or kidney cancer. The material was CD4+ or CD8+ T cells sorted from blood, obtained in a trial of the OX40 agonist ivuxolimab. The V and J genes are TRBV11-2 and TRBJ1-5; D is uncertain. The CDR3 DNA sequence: TGTGCCAGCAGCTTAGGCGGCTGGAAGGATCAGCCCCAGCATTTT. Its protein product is CASSLGGWKDQPQHF.